This TCR beta chain was profiled in a study of OX40 agonist ivuxolimab in advanced cancers. The wider study: Patients in the trial were receiving intravenous ivuxolimab every 2 weeks, at doses of 0.01 to 10 mg/kg.

Trimming took off 7 bases at V and 2 bases at J, with 17 bases between the two ends. The CDR3 spans 15 residues. The germline V gene encodes CDR1 SGHTA and CDR2 FQGNSA. The table came from immunoSEQ multiplex PCR; TCRdb's copy has only in-frame clones and leaves some out. The data hold about 38,000 clones, with about three quarters observed a single time. The TCR sequence derives from an adult with an advanced solid tumor such as melanoma, head and neck, liver or kidney cancer. This material consisted of CD4+ or CD8+ T cells sorted from blood, taken in a trial of the OX40 agonist ivuxolimab. The chain has TRBV7-2 and TRBJ1-2, with TRBD1 as a possible D gene (6 bases). The CDR3 loop reads CASNPWGAPNYGYTF. CDR3 DNA sequence: TGTGCCAGCAACCCGTGGGGGGCGCCCAACTATGGCTACACCTTC.